The clone carrying this TCR beta chain was observed a handful of times. The target antigen is unknown. This CDR3 region has 12 residues. V lost 10 bases to trimming and J lost 6 bases, with 15 bases between them. Germline CDR1 reads SNHLY; CDR2 reads FYNNEI. This sample is drawn from a study of shared clonotypes between healthy human individuals. Within Nashville, Tennessee resided all donors, each a Caucasian adult. Study-level findings and limits: Sequencing depth was expected to influence donor clonotype sharing.

DNA at about 210 ng, 25,000 to 35,000 T cell genomes, went into sorted-subset replicate PCRs. Clones were sequenced by immunoSEQ multiplex PCR, and TCRdb holds only the in-frame ones, with some missing. This table has about 1 million clones, under 80% appearing once. The specimen was memory CD4+ T cells sorted from blood. Indicated subset: CD45RA-negative fraction. The rearrangement joins TRBV2 to TRBJ1-1; D may be TRBD1 (5 bases). The TCR was taken from a man younger than 30 in good health. The CDR3 reads CAMRTGAPEAFF. CDR3 sequence (DNA): TGTGCCATGCGAACAGGAGCCCCTGAAGCTTTCTTT.